Presented here are 30 T cell receptor beta chains from one specimen sequenced in a study of T cells after yellow fever vaccination. TCRdb called the 5' RACE reads again in MiXCR, with one record for every CDR3 protein. The sample includes some 300,000 distinct CDR3 sequences, around a tenth seen only once; the top ten take approximately 3.3%. The sequencing here drew on CD4+ T cells sorted from PBMCs, taken 45 days after the yellow fever booster vaccination. These receptors were collected from a man in his late teens or twenties who received the YFV17D yellow fever vaccine.

V usage is TRBV5-1 and J usage is TRBJ1-6; D may be TRBD1 (6 bases). Trimming cost V 0 bases and J 4 bases, with 8 bases left between them. The CDR3 is 15 residues long. Looked up from germline, CDR1 is SGHRS and CDR2 is YFSETQ. CDR3: CASSLGRGYNSPLHF. As DNA, the CDR3 is TGCGCCAGCAGCTTGGGCAGGGGATATAATTCACCCCTCCACTTT.

V is TRBV18 and J is TRBJ1-2, with D hard to call. The germline gives CDR1 KGHSH, CDR2 LQKENI. V lost 2 bases and J lost 5, with 12 bases in between. The CDR3 is 14 residues long. CDR3 protein: CASSPVDREYGYTF. The CDR3 region has the DNA TGTGCCAGCTCACCAGTGGATCGGGAATATGGCTACACCTTC.

This clonotype was detected a few times. The chain employs TRBV9 and TRBJ2-1, with 8 positions matching TRBD2. The germline V gene encodes CDR1 SGDLS and CDR2 YYNGEE. This CDR3 contains 15 residues. The J segment lost 4 bases and the V segment lost 1 base, leaving 4 bases of the junction unmatched. CDR3 in amino acids: CASSVLRGGYNEQFF. As DNA, the CDR3 is TGTGCCAGCAGCGTACTACGGGGGGGATACAATGAGCAGTTCTTC.

This clonotype was recorded a few times. The V gene is TRBV7-8, the J gene TRBJ1-2; D perhaps matches TRBD1 (5 bases). The CDR3 spans 15 residues. The V gene lost 5 bases and the J gene lost 8 bases, with 21 bases spanning the gap. The germline CDR1 and CDR2 sequences are SGHVS and FQNEAQ. CDR3 in amino acids: CASSRTQGTTLGYTF. DNA for the CDR3: TGTGCCAGCAGCCGGACCCAGGGAACGACGTTGGGCTACACCTTC.

This clonotype was counted at least ten times. This chain links TRBV12-3 or TRBV12-4 with TRBJ2-5; unclear D gene. Trimming left V 2 bases short and J 7 bases short, with 8 bases between. This CDR3 comprises 12 residues. CDR3 nucleotides: TGTGCCAGCAGTTTATCCCATGGGACCCAGTACTTC. Translated: CASSLSHGTQYF.

The chain recombines TRBV7-2 with TRBJ2-1; weak D call: TRBD1 (6 bases). Trimming took off 3 bases at V and 5 bases at J, with 11 bases between the two ends. In germline, CDR1 is SGHTA, CDR2 FQGNSA. The CDR3 covers 14 residues. The CDR3, as DNA: TGTGCCAGCAGCTTCGTATCAGGGGACAATGAGCAGTTCTTC. This gives the protein CASSFVSGDNEQFF.

The V and J genes are TRBV2 and TRBJ2-5; D possibly corresponds to TRBD2 (5 bases). From germline, CDR1 is SNHLY and CDR2 FYNNEI. V shed 6 bases and J shed 3 bases, with 8 bases lying between them. This CDR3 comprises 12 residues. The CDR3 DNA sequence: TGTGCCAGCAGGGAGGACGAAGAGACCCAGTACTTC. It translates to CASREDEETQYF.

This clonotype was seen more than once but under ten times. The rearrangement uses TRBV7-2 and TRBJ2-5, with D perhaps assigned TRBD1 or TRBD2 (5 bases each). V dropped 5 bases and J dropped 5 bases, with 15 bases sitting between them. Germline values: CDR1 SGHTA, CDR2 FQGNSA. The CDR3 is made up of 14 amino acids. As DNA, the CDR3 is TGTGCCAGCAGCCGCCCGGGACGCCTCGAGACCCAGTACTTC. Protein sequence: CASSRPGRLETQYF.

The rearrangement joins TRBV2 to TRBJ2-3; 14 bases line up with TRBD2. CDR3 length: 16 residues. Germline-derived CDR1 and CDR2 are SNHLY and FYNNEI. The V gene end was trimmed by 7 bases and the J gene end by 3 bases; junction bases not matched to a gene: 6. The CDR3 DNA sequence: TGTGCCAGCAAAAGACTAGCGGGGGGGTATACAGATACGCAGTATTTT. Protein product: CASKRLAGGYTDTQYF.

This clonotype was found a few times. CDR3 DNA: TGTGCCAGCAGCCCCCTCCACGGGGGCTCTGGGGCCAACGTCCTGACTTTC. This sequence encodes CASSPLHGGSGANVLTF. This chain connects TRBV7-2 to TRBJ2-6; D is perhaps TRBD2 (6 bases). This CDR3 is built from 17 residues. Trimming pared 5 bases from V and 0 bases from J, leaving 14 bases between. CDR1 SGHTA and CDR2 FQGNSA come from the germline V gene.

This clonotype was counted only a few times. This CDR3 reads CASRLILGTIYF. As DNA, the CDR3 is TGTGCCAGCAGACTTATACTAGGAACCATATATTTT. The chain has TRBV11-2 and TRBJ1-3; no clear D gene. The V end lost 6 bases, the J end lost 10 bases, and 13 bases lay between the germline ends. Germline loops: CDR1 SGHAT, CDR2 FQNNGV. The CDR3 has 12 residues.

In this sample, this clonotype turned up a few times. The chain joins TRBV7-9 to TRBJ1-2, with D unresolved. V lost 1 base to trimming and J lost 2 bases, with 8 bases between them. The germline V gene has CDR1 SEHNR and CDR2 FQNEAQ (reference sequence). The CDR3 sequence is 14 residues long. The CDR3 sequence is CASSLDSGNYGYTF. The DNA of the CDR3 is TGTGCCAGCAGCTTAGACTCCGGAAACTATGGCTACACCTTC.

This clonotype was recorded many times. The chain employs TRBV4-1 and TRBJ2-3; no firm D call. The CDR3 totals 14 residues. CDR1 is MGHRA, CDR2 YSYEKL, per germline. V lost 5 bases, J lost 4 bases, and 13 bases lay in between. CDR3: CASSAPGGPDTQYF. In DNA, the CDR3 is TGCGCCAGCAGCGCCCCGGGTGGTCCAGATACGCAGTATTTT.

This clonotype was seen ten or more times. The V and J genes are TRBV7-8 and TRBJ2-7; D might be TRBD2 (5 bases). Germline V CDR1 and CDR2: SGHVS, FQNEAQ. The CDR3 spans 16 residues. V lost 5 bases to trimming and J lost 2 bases, with 19 bases between them. The CDR3 nucleotides read TGTGCCAGCAGCCCCGAGAATAGAGGGTATACCTACGAGCAGTACTTC. As protein: CASSPENRGYTYEQYF.

This clonotype appeared a few times. The rearrangement uses TRBV6-2 or TRBV6-3 and TRBJ2-1, with TRBD2 matching over 9 bases. Trimming at V came to 0 bases and at J to 4 bases, leaving 7 bases not matched to a gene. The CDR3 has 17 residues. CDR1 is MNHEY and CDR2 is SVGEGT in the germline V gene. The CDR3 nucleotides read TGTGCCAGCAGTTACTCGCGGGGTACTAGCGGGTACAATGAGCAGTTCTTC. It codes for CASSYSRGTSGYNEQFF.

This clonotype was seen a single time. The chain has TRBV20-1 and TRBJ1-1; 8 bases map to TRBD1. CDR3 length: 18 residues. Germline V CDR1 and CDR2: DFQATT, SNEGSKA (reference sequence). V lost 1 base to trimming and J lost 1 base; unmatched junction nucleotides: 14. CDR3 in amino acids: CSARGGALGGQANTEAFF. CDR3 sequence (DNA): TGCAGTGCTAGAGGAGGGGCCCTAGGGGGACAGGCGAACACTGAAGCTTTCTTT.

This chain joins TRBV7-2 and TRBJ1-5; TRBD1 might be the D (6 bases). V was shortened by 1 base and J by 3 bases, with 10 bases between the two germline ends. From germline, CDR1 is SGHTA and CDR2 FQGNSA. CDR3 length: 15 amino acids. The CDR3 coding sequence is TGTGCCAGCAGCTTAGTGACGGGGGCCAATCAGCCCCAGCATTTT. Amino acid sequence: CASSLVTGANQPQHF.

This clonotype was counted between two and nine times. The CDR3 DNA reads as TGTGCCAGCAACCCGGTCGGCGGGGTAGAGACCCAGTACTTC. Residues: CASNPVGGVETQYF. The chain joins TRBV2 to TRBJ2-5, with TRBD2 as a possible D gene (6 bases). Looked up from germline, CDR1 is SNHLY and CDR2 is FYNNEI. V shed 7 bases and J shed 4 bases, with 16 bases lying between them. CDR3 size: 14 residues.

This clonotype was seen a handful of times. This sequence joins TRBV6-1 and TRBJ2-1, with 8 bases lining up with TRBD1. The germline V gene encodes CDR1 MNHNS and CDR2 SASEGT. J gave up 7 bases and V 11 bases, and 22 bases lay outside the gene matches. This CDR3 is built from 17 residues. The CDR3 loop is CAARSRAGGLSGNEQFF. The CDR3, as DNA: TGTGCCGCTAGATCCCGGGCAGGGGGCTTATCGGGTAATGAGCAGTTCTTC.

The rearrangement joins TRBV5-1 to TRBJ1-2; 10 nucleotides align to TRBD1. This CDR3 spans 15 amino acids. Per germline, CDR1 SGHRS and CDR2 YFSETQ. Losses at the gene ends were 0 bases for V and 7 bases for J; bases not matched to a gene: 6. The DNA of the CDR3 is TGCGCCAGCAGCTTGGGGGACAGGGGAATCGGTGGCTACACCTTC. Translated: CASSLGDRGIGGYTF.

This clonotype appeared a few times. V usage is TRBV9 and J usage is TRBJ2-7; a weak D match, TRBD2 (5 bases). V shed 1 base and J shed 2 bases, with 10 bases lying between them. The CDR3 extends over 14 amino acids. The germline V gene has CDR1 SGDLS and CDR2 YYNGEE. CDR3 bases: TGTGCCAGCAGCGTACCGCGGACTGCCTACGAGCAGTACTTC. Protein product: CASSVPRTAYEQYF.

In this sample, this clonotype turned up a few times. The chain is built from TRBV24-1 and TRBJ1-1; a possible D gene is TRBD1 (5 bases). This CDR3 has 14 residues. Germline-derived CDR1 and CDR2 are KGHDR and SFDVKD. V was cut by 4 bases and J by 4 bases, with 12 bases left in between. In DNA, the CDR3 is TGTGCCACCAGTGACCCAGGGTTCGGCACTGAAGCTTTCTTT. Translation gives CATSDPGFGTEAFF.

This clonotype was picked up a small number of times. The rearrangement links TRBV10-2 to TRBJ1-5, with 10 bases identical to TRBD1. V lost 4 bases to trimming and J lost 6 bases; unmatched junction nucleotides: 0. The CDR3 runs to 13 residues. Germline V gives CDR1 WSHSY, CDR2 SAAADI. The CDR3 DNA sequence: TGCGCCAGCAGTGGGGACAGGGGTCAGCCCCAGCATTTT. Its translation: CASSGDRGQPQHF.

This clonotype was seen at least ten times. The V gene is TRBV7-9, the J gene TRBJ2-1; D is ambiguous. Trimming shortened V by 8 bases and J by 8 bases, and 25 bases separated the two germline ends. This CDR3 has 16 amino acids. From germline, CDR1 is SEHNR and CDR2 FQNEAQ (reference sequence). The CDR3 region is CASAPPFRINLHEQFF. CDR3 DNA sequence: TGTGCCAGCGCCCCTCCCTTCCGCATCAATCTCCATGAGCAGTTCTTC.

This clonotype was observed a handful of times. This chain joins TRBV4-1 and TRBJ2-2; TRBD2 matches at 13 bases. J was trimmed by 4 bases and V by 4 bases; bases with no gene match: 12. Germline V CDR1 and CDR2: MGHRA, YSYEKL. This CDR3 contains 19 residues. Here the CDR3 DNA reads TGCGCCAGCAGCCGCGAGACTAGCGGGGGGATCAAATTCACCGGGGAGCTGTTTTTT. Translated: CASSRETSGGIKFTGELFF.

This clonotype has just a few counts. The DNA for the CDR3 is TGCGCCAGCAGGCGGACTAGCGGGGGTTTTGAGACCCAGTACTTC. Residues: CASRRTSGGFETQYF. The chain uses TRBV5-1 and TRBJ2-5; 13 nucleotides align to TRBD2. V shed 5 bases and J 5 bases; nucleotides not matched to a gene: 6. The germline V gene encodes CDR1 SGHRS and CDR2 YFSETQ. This CDR3 is 15 amino acids long. The full variable domain, in which reference TRBV5-1 and TRBJ2-5 provide the parts outside the CDR3, is KAGVTQTPRYLIKTRGQQVTLSCSPISGHRSVSWYQQTPGQGLQFLFEYFSETQRNKGNFPGRFSGRQFSNSRSEMNVSTLELGDSALYLCASRRTSGGFETQYFGPGTRLLVL.

This clonotype was seen only a few times. The chain joins TRBV20-1 to TRBJ1-5; tentative D call: TRBD1 (5 bases). This CDR3 is built from 12 residues. Germline CDR1 reads DFQATT; CDR2 reads SNEGSKA (reference sequence). Trimming took off 3 bases at V and 7 bases at J, with 10 bases between the two ends. CDR3 bases: TGCAGTGCTAGTGGGGGACTACAGCCCCAGCATTTT. This gives the protein CSASGGLQPQHF.

The sample holds a few counts of this clonotype. This chain joins TRBV6-6 and TRBJ2-3, with D possibly TRBD2 on 5 matching bases. In germline, CDR1 is MNHNY, CDR2 SVGAGI (reference sequence). The CDR3 extends over 13 amino acids. V was clipped by 4 bases and J by 5 bases, with 10 bases between them. CDR3 in amino acids: CASSFSGEDTQYF. The CDR3, as DNA: TGTGCCAGCAGTTTCTCCGGGGAAGATACGCAGTATTTT.

This clonotype appeared a few times. V is TRBV24-1 and J is TRBJ2-1; D remains unclear. CDR1 is KGHDR, CDR2 SFDVKD, per germline. The CDR3 sequence is 14 residues long. The V and J ends lost 4 bases and 4 bases respectively, with 10 bases between them. Here the CDR3 DNA reads TGTGCCACCAGTGACGAGAGACCTTACAATGAGCAGTTCTTC. This sequence encodes CATSDERPYNEQFF.

This clonotype was counted only a few times. This chain uses TRBV4-3 with TRBJ2-3; D ambiguous. The CDR3 length is 17 residues. V was trimmed by 1 base and J by 3 bases, leaving 17 bases between them. The germline CDR1 and CDR2 sequences are LGHNA and YSLEER. CDR3 in DNA: TGCGCCAGCAGCCAAGGGCCCCCCGGCGTAGGGACAGATACGCAGTATTTT. Residues: CASSQGPPGVGTDTQYF.